This TCR beta chain appears in the sequencing data of a study of cytomegalovirus exposure and HLA in healthy donors. Overall study results and limits: A list of about 180 TCR beta chains associated with cytomegalovirus was given. Exclusion applied to some V segments, including TRBV6-2 and TRBV6-3, as they were indistinguishable. A later analysis by the authors found several of the most significant clusters apparently linked to common viral pathogens.

Turning to this clone: Its antigen is undetermined.

After removal of 9 bases from V and 3 bases from J, the junction contained 5 bases not matched to a gene. CDR1 MNHEY and CDR2 SVGAGI come from the germline V gene. This CDR3 has 13 amino acids. Vbeta (60) and Jbeta (13) primers were used in the PCR. Profiling relied on immunoSEQ multiplex PCR, and the TCRdb table lists in-frame clones only, not all of them. Here the sample spans about 160,000 clones, roughly 85% being singletons. The clonotype originates from a male donor in good health and CMV-seropositive. Sequenced sample: PBMCs. The chain joins TRBV6-5 to TRBJ1-3; 7 bases agree with TRBD1. This CDR3 is CARVPGGGNTIYF. DNA of the CDR3: TGTGCCAGGGTCCCAGGGGGTGGAAACACCATATATTTT.